This TCR beta chain was recovered during a study of cytomegalovirus exposure and HLA in healthy donors. Notes on the study in general: The majority of TCR sequences were rare, yet some public TCRs appeared in many donors.

Trimming removed 6 bases at V and 2 bases at J, with 12 bases between. The CDR3 has 13 amino acids. The germline V gene has CDR1 SGHDT and CDR2 YYEEEE. Primers: 60 Vbeta forward and 13 Jbeta reverse. Only in-frame clones appear in the TCRdb table, and some are missing; sequencing was by immunoSEQ multiplex PCR. The data contain 150,000 to 200,000 clones, 81% of them singletons. Comment on this clone: Its target is not known.

The chain joins TRBV5-6 to TRBJ2-7; TRBD1 is a possible D gene (5 bases). This TCR was sampled from a man in his late teens or twenties in good health and CMV-seronegative. The sequencing input was PBMCs. This CDR3 is CASKLRATYEQYF. CDR3 coding DNA: TGTGCCAGCAAGCTCAGGGCCACCTACGAGCAGTACTTC.